Listed here are 21 T cell receptor beta chains from one sample, sequenced in a study of blood T cells in healthy people across ages. It was with a sample-barcoded 5' primer and a J-beta primer mix that a second PCR of roughly 7 to 12 cycles was run. Using its own MiXCR run on the 5' RACE reads, TCRdb lists one record per CDR3 protein. The table records approximately 770,000 distinct CDR3 sequences, about 62% of them present only once. Material: blood. These receptors originate from a man aged 25-40 years in good health.

This clonotype was detected only a few times. The chain has TRBV27 and TRBJ2-6; no clear D. V shed 5 bases and J shed 0 bases, with 8 bases lying between them. The germline V gene encodes CDR1 MNHEY and CDR2 SMNVEV (reference sequence). The CDR3 is 15 amino acids. The CDR3 nucleotides read TGTGCCAGCAGTATAGGGAACTCTGGGGCCAACGTCCTGACTTTC. As protein: CASSIGNSGANVLTF.

The gene calls are TRBV7-2 and TRBJ2-1; tentative D call: TRBD2 (6 bases). The CDR3 has 13 residues. V gave up 6 bases and J gave up 8 bases, with 14 bases separating them. Germline CDR1 SGHTA, CDR2 FQGNSA. DNA for the CDR3: TGTGCCAGCAGGAGAGGAGGGGCCGATGAGCAGTTCTTC. As protein: CASRRGGADEQFF.

The V gene is TRBV20-1, the J gene TRBJ2-1; D is unclear. The germline V gene encodes CDR1 DFQATT and CDR2 SNEGSKA (reference sequence). CDR3 length: 12 amino acids. V was trimmed by 3 bases and J by 2 bases, leaving 5 bases between them. CDR3 in amino acids: CSASEAYNEQFF. Written as DNA, the CDR3 is TGCAGTGCTAGCGAGGCCTACAATGAGCAGTTCTTC.

This clonotype was picked up many times. This CDR3 is CSVDIVNSYEQYF. The CDR3 nucleotides read TGCAGCGTGGACATTGTCAACTCCTACGAGCAGTACTTC. The rearrangement uses TRBV29-1 and TRBJ2-7, with D possibly TRBD1 on 5 matching bases. Between the trimmed V and J ends, which lost 6 bases and 0 bases, there was a span of 12 bases. The germline V gene encodes CDR1 SQVTM and CDR2 ANQGSEA. The CDR3 has 13 amino acids.

The V gene is TRBV7-2, the J gene TRBJ2-7; D is unclear. The length of the CDR3 is 13 residues. Deletions cut 5 bases from V and 6 bases from J, with 14 bases between. CDR1 and CDR2 (germline): SGHTA, FQGNSA. The CDR3 loop reads CASSTNPTGEQYF. DNA of the CDR3: TGTGCCAGCAGCACCAACCCTACGGGCGAGCAGTACTTC.

Regarding this clonotype: Possible read error: a much larger clone is one base away. J is TRBJ2-3 and V is TRBV20-1; 7 nucleotides agree with TRBD1. Per germline, CDR1 DFQATT and CDR2 SNEGSKA (reference sequence). Trimming took 2 bases from V and 6 from J; bases not matched to a gene: 11. The CDR3 is 15 amino acids. The CDR3 sequence is CSARYRGQGWDTQYF. CDR3 DNA sequence: TGCAGTGCTAGATACAGGGGCCAAGGTTGGGATACGCAGTATTTT.

This clonotype was observed a handful of times. The V and J genes are TRBV5-1 and TRBJ2-1, with 7 bases that match TRBD1. The V and J ends lost 3 bases and 0 bases, in that order; junction bases with no gene match: 6. The CDR3 is 16 amino acids. Germline CDR1 reads SGHRS; CDR2 reads YFSETQ. Written as DNA, the CDR3 is TGCGCCAGCAGCTCAGGGGACAGATTCTCCTACAATGAGCAGTTCTTC. This codes for CASSSGDRFSYNEQFF. Together with reference TRBV5-1 and TRBJ2-1, the CDR3 gives the full variable domain: KAGVTQTPRYLIKTRGQQVTLSCSPISGHRSVSWYQQTPGQGLQFLFEYFSETQRNKGNFPGRFSGRQFSNSRSEMNVSTLELGDSALYLCASSSGDRFSYNEQFFGPGTRLTVL.

The gene calls are TRBV29-1 and TRBJ1-5, with no clear D. V gave up 8 bases and J gave up 3 bases, with 14 bases separating them. This CDR3 is built from 13 residues. Per the germline V gene, CDR1 is SQVTM and CDR2 is ANQGSEA. CDR3 region: CSIRTLHNQPQHF. CDR3 DNA sequence: TGCAGCATCCGGACCTTACACAATCAGCCCCAGCATTTT.

V gene TRBV10-3 combines with J gene TRBJ2-7, with 8 nucleotides matching TRBD1. The CDR3 contains 13 residues. J was trimmed by 6 bases and V by 6 bases; bases with no gene match: 7. The germline V gene encodes CDR1 ENHRY and CDR2 SYGVKD. The CDR3 DNA reads TGTGCCATCAGAACCACAGGGGGAGGCGAGCAGTACTTC. As protein: CAIRTTGGGEQYF.

The V and J genes are TRBV27 and TRBJ2-3; tentatively, D is TRBD1 (6 bases). The germline V gene encodes CDR1 MNHEY and CDR2 SMNVEV (reference sequence). V lost 6 bases and J lost 3, with 13 bases in between. The CDR3 is made up of 14 amino acids. The CDR3: CASRDRPATDTQYF. CDR3 DNA: TGTGCCAGCAGAGACAGGCCAGCGACAGATACGCAGTATTTT.

The chain couples TRBV7-2 to TRBJ2-3; 12 positions agree with TRBD2. V gave up 5 bases and J gave up 4 bases; unmatched junction bases: 16. The CDR3 loop spans 19 amino acids. Germline CDR1 SGHTA, CDR2 FQGNSA. DNA of the CDR3: TGTGCCAGCAGCCTAAAACCAGGGACTAGCGGGCTAGTAGCAGATACGCAGTATTTT. As protein: CASSLKPGTSGLVADTQYF.

This clonotype showed up many times. The chain combines TRBV18 with TRBJ2-7; possible D gene TRBD2, 6 bases. The V gene lost 8 bases and the J gene lost 2 bases, with 10 bases spanning the gap. The CDR3 loop spans 12 amino acids. Per germline, CDR1 KGHSH and CDR2 LQKENI. The CDR3 is CASSPGAYEQYF. The CDR3 DNA reads as TGTGCCAGCAGTCCGGGAGCCTACGAGCAGTACTTC.

The V and J genes are TRBV4-3 and TRBJ2-1; 11 nucleotides match TRBD2. V gave up 8 bases and J gave up 5 bases; unmatched junction bases: 8. The CDR3 runs to 15 residues. Germline-derived CDR1 and CDR2 are LGHNA and YSLEER. The CDR3 loop is CASGPGTSGDNEQFF. In nucleotides, the CDR3 is TGCGCCAGCGGCCCCGGGACTAGCGGCGACAATGAGCAGTTCTTC.

The chain has TRBV7-9 and TRBJ2-6; D unresolved. CDR1 SEHNR and CDR2 FQNEAQ come from the germline V gene (reference sequence). This CDR3 contains 14 residues. Trimming shortened V by 5 bases and J by 4 bases, and 9 bases separated the two germline ends. The CDR3 DNA reads TGTGCCAGCAGCCAGGCCCCAGGGGCCAACGTCCTGACTTTC. Translated, it gives CASSQAPGANVLTF.

The chain combines TRBV24-1 with TRBJ2-1, with 7 bases matching TRBD1. CDR1 is KGHDR and CDR2 is SFDVKD in the germline V gene. CDR3 length: 13 amino acids. V lost 10 bases and J lost 8; bases outside the gene matches: 10. The CDR3 sequence: CATQGPGRDEQFF. Written as DNA, the CDR3 is TGTGCCACACAGGGGCCGGGACGGGATGAGCAGTTCTTC.

The V gene is TRBV9, the J gene TRBJ2-3; D is ambiguous. The ends were cut back, 4 bases at V and 0 bases at J, with 15 bases in the middle. The V gene's germline CDR1 is SGDLS and CDR2 YYNGEE. CDR3 length: 16 residues. The CDR3 is CASSPHGAASTDTQYF. CDR3 DNA: TGTGCCAGCAGCCCTCATGGCGCAGCTAGCACAGATACGCAGTATTTT.

This clonotype was seen only a few times. The chain carries TRBV10-3 and TRBJ2-1, with unresolved D. Germline V gives CDR1 ENHRY, CDR2 SYGVKD. CDR3 size: 11 residues. The germline V and J ends were trimmed by 8 bases and 9 bases, with 11 bases remaining between them. CDR3 residues: CAISPETEQFF. The DNA for the CDR3 is TGTGCCATCTCCCCCGAAACTGAGCAGTTCTTC.

The chain carries TRBV5-1 and TRBJ1-5; D might be TRBD1 (6 bases). V was cut by 9 bases and J by 2 bases, with 24 bases left in between. The CDR3 is made up of 17 amino acids. Germline assignment: CDR1 SGHRS and CDR2 YFSETQ. The CDR3 sequence is CATPGGGLKSGNQPQHF. The CDR3 region has the DNA TGCGCCACCCCGGGTGGGGGCCTAAAGTCCGGCAATCAGCCCCAGCATTTT.

This clonotype appeared a few times. The CDR3 is CASSQGLGTGPREQYF. The CDR3 nucleotides are TGCGCCAGCAGCCAAGGACTCGGGACAGGGCCCCGCGAGCAGTACTTC. The chain recombines TRBV4-3 with TRBJ2-7, with 9 bases that match TRBD1. The junction had 10 bases not matched to a gene; V was cut back by 1 base and J by 6 bases. The germline V gene encodes CDR1 LGHNA and CDR2 YSLEER. The CDR3 runs 16 residues.

The rearrangement links TRBV2 to TRBJ2-1; D is unresolved. Trimming shortened V by 4 bases and J by 4 bases, and 14 bases separated the two germline ends. Germline CDR1 SNHLY, CDR2 FYNNEI. This CDR3 has 15 amino acids. The CDR3 DNA follows: TGTGCCAGCAGTGTACAGAGTACTTCTTACAATGAGCAGTTCTTC. Translated, it gives CASSVQSTSYNEQFF.

This clonotype appeared a single time. The CDR3 DNA reads as TGCAGTGCACCGACAGGGTATAGCAATCAGCCCCAGCATTTT. Its protein is CSAPTGYSNQPQHF. The chain uses TRBV20-1 and TRBJ1-5; 7 nucleotides line up with TRBD1. The CDR3 consists of 14 residues. The V gene end was trimmed by 6 bases and the J gene end by 0 bases; junction bases not matched to a gene: 5. The V gene's germline CDR1 is DFQATT and CDR2 SNEGSKA (reference sequence).